Sequencing of this TCR beta chain was carried out in a study of beta chain features in type 1 diabetes. In the study overall: All samples combined gave roughly 110,000,000 sorted cells for examination. Study-wide results and limits: Within each of all four CD4+ subsets, Type 1 diabetes patients had TCRB CDR3s that were moderately but significantly shorter.

What was sequenced were expressed TCRB transcripts, since all of the isolated RNA had been reverse transcribed. Clones were sequenced by immunoSEQ multiplex PCR, and TCRdb holds only the in-frame ones, with some missing. In the table there are approximately 600,000 clones, 9.5% to 15% of which are singletons. On this clone: Its antigen remains unknown.

The CDR3 is 13 residues long. The V gene's germline CDR1 is SGHNT and CDR2 YYREEE (reference sequence). With 4 bases removed from V and 7 bases from J, the gap between germline ends came to 11 bases. Sequencing was performed on naive CD4+ T cells from blood. The chain links TRBV5-4 to TRBJ1-4; a weak D match, TRBD1 (5 bases). The receptor comes from a man younger than 40 with type 1 diabetes. This CDR3 reads CASSRTFGEKLFF. The CDR3 region has the DNA TGTGCCAGCAGCCGGACATTTGGTGAAAAACTGTTTTTT.